This T cell receptor (beta chain) was recovered during a study of blood T cell repertoires in COVID-19. Overall study context: The United States, Italy and Spain supplied acute and convalescent COVID-19 samples. T cells, B-cell-depleted T cells, or PBMCs supplied cDNA or gDNA.

The CDR3 extends over 15 amino acids. Germline V CDR1 and CDR2: SGHNT, YYREEE (reference sequence). The ends were cut back, 4 bases at V and 5 bases at J, with 19 bases in the middle. The assay was immunoSEQ multiplex PCR, and TCRdb's table has in-frame clones only and misses some. Of fewer than 500,000 clones listed, about 90% are singletons. The rearrangement joins TRBV5-4 to TRBJ2-7; D may be TRBD2 (6 bases). The TCR was taken from a woman aged 18-30 years who had recovered from COVID-19. Sequencing was done on a sample of PBMCs or T cells enriched from blood (not recorded which). The CDR3 region has the DNA TGTGCCAGCAGCATCCCTGGAGGGTGGGCCGACGAGCAGTACTTC. This codes for CASSIPGGWADEQYF.